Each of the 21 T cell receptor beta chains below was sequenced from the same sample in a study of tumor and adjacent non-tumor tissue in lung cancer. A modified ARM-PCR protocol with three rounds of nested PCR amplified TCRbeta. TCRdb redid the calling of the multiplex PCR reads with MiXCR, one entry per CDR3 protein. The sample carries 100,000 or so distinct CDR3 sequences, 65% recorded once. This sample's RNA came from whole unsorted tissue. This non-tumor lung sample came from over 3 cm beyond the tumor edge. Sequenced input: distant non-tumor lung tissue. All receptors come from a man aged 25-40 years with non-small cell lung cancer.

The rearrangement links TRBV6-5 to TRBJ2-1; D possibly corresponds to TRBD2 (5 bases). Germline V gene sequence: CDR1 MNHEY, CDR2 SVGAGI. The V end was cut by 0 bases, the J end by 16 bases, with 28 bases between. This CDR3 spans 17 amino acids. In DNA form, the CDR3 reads TGTGCCAGCAGTTACTCTCAGGTACCCGCCCCGAGCGGCCTGCAATTCTTC. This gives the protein CASSYSQVPAPSGLQFF.

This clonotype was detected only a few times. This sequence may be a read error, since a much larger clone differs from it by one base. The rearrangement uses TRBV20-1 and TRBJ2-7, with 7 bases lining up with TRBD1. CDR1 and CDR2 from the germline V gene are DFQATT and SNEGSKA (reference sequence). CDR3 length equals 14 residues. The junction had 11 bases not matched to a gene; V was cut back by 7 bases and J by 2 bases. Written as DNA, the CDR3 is TGCAGTGTTCCAATTCCGGGACAGCCCTACGAGCAGTACTTC. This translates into CSVPIPGQPYEQYF.

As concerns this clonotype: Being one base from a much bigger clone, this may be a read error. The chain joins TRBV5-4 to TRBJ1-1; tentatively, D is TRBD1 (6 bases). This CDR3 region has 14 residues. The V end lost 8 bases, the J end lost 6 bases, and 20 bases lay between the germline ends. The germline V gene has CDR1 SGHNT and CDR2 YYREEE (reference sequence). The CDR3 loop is CASPTGKGDSEAFF. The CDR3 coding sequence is TGTGCCAGTCCTACAGGGAAAGGGGACTCTGAAGCTTTCTTT.

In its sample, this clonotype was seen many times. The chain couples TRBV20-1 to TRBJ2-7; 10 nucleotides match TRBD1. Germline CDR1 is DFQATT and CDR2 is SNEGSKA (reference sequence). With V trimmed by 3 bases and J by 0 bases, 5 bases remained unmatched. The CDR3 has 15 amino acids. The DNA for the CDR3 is TGCAGTGCTAGTGGGACAGGGGCCTTCTCCTACGAGCAGTACTTC. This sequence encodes CSASGTGAFSYEQYF.

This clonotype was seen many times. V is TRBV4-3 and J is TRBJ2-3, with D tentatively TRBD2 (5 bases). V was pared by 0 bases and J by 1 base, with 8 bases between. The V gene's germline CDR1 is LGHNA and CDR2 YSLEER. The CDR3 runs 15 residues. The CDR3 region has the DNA TGCGCCAGCAGCCAAGATTCGCGGGGCACAGATACGCAGTATTTT. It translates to CASSQDSRGTDTQYF.

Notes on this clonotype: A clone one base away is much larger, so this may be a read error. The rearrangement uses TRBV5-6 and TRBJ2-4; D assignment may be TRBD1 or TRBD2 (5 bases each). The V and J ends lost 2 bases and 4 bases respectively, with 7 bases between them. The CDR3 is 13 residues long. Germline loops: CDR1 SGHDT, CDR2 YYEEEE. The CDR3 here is CASSFGAKNIQYF. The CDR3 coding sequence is TGTGCCAGCAGCTTCGGGGCTAAAAACATTCAGTACTTC.

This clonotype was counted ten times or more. The CDR3, as DNA: TGTGCCAGCGCTCGGGACAGGGTCTATGGCTACACCTTC. Translation gives CASARDRVYGYTF. This rearrangement joins TRBV6-5 to TRBJ1-2, with TRBD1 matching 9 bases. CDR3 length equals 13 residues. V lost 8 bases and J lost 4; bases outside the gene matches: 5. Germline CDR1 reads MNHEY; CDR2 reads SVGAGI.

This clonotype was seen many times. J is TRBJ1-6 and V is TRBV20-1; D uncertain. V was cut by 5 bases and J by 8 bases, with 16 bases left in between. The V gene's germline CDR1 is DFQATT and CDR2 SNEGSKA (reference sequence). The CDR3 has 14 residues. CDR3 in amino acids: CSAAGRTFDSPLHF. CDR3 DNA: TGCAGTGCTGCCGGAAGGACTTTTGATTCACCCCTCCACTTT.

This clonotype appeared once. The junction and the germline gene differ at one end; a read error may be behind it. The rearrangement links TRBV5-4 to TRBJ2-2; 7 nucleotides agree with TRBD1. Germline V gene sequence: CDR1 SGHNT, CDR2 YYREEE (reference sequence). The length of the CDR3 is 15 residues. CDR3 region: CATSRTGGDTGELFF. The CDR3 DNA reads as TGTGCCACCAGCCGGACAGGAGGCGACACCGGGGAGCTGTTTTTT.

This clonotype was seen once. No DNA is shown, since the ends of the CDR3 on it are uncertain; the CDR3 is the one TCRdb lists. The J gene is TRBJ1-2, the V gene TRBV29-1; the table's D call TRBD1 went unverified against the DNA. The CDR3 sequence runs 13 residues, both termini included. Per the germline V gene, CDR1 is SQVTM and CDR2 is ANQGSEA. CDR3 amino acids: CSTSDSSVYGYTF.

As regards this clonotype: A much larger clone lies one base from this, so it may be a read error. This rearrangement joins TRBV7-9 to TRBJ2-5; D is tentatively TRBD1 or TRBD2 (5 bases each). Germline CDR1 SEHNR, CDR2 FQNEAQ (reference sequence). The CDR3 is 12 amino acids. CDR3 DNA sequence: TGTGCGGGGGTCGACCTACAAGAGACCCAGTACTTC. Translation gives CAGVDLQETQYF.

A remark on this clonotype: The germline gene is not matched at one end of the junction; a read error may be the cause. The CDR3 bases are TGTGCCAGCAGCTCCAGATGGGGAGCGAGCACAGATACACAGTATTTT. The encoded protein is CASSSRWGASTDTQYF. The chain couples TRBV11-2 to TRBJ2-3; the D gene is possibly TRBD2 (5 bases). Germline V gene sequence: CDR1 SGHAT, CDR2 FQNNGV. The CDR3 is made up of 16 amino acids.

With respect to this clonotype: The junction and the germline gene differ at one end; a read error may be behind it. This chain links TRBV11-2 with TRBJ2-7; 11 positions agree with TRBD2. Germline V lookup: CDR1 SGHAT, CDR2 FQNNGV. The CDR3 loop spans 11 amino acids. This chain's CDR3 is CASSGRGEQNF. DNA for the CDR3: TGTGCCAGTAGCGGGAGGGGCGAGCAGAACTTC.

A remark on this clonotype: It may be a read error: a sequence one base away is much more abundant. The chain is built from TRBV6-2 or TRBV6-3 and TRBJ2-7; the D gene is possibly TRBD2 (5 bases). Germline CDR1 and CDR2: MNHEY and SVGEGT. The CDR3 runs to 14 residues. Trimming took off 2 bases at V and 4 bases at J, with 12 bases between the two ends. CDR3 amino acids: CASSYRRVVYEQYF. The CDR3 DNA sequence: TGTGCCAGCAGTTACCGGCGGGTGGTTTACGAGCAGTACTTC.

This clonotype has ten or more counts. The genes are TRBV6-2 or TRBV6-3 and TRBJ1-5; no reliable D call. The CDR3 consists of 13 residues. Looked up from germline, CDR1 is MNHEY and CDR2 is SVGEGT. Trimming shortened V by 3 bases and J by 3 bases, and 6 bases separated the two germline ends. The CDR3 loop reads CASSYGPNQPQHF. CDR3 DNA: TGTGCCAGCAGTTATGGGCCCAATCAGCCCCAGCATTTT.

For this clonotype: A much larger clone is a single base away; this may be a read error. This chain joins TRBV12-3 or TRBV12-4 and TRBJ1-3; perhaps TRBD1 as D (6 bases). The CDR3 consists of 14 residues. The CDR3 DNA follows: TGTCCCAGCAGATCTACAGGGTACGGAAACACCATATATTTT. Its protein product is CPSRSTGYGNTIYF.

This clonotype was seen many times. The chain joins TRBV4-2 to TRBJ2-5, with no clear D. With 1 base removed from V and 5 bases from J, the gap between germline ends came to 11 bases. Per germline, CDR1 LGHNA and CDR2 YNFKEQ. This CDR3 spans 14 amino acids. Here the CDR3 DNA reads TGTGCCAGCAGCCAAGTAGGCAGAGAGGAGACCCAGTACTTC. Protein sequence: CASSQVGREETQYF.

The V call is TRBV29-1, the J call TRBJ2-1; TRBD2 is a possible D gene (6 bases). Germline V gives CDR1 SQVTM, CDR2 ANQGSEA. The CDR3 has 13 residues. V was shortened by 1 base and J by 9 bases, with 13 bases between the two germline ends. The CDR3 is CSVEGTNLSEQFF. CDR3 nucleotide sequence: TGCAGCGTTGAAGGGACTAACCTGAGTGAGCAGTTCTTC.

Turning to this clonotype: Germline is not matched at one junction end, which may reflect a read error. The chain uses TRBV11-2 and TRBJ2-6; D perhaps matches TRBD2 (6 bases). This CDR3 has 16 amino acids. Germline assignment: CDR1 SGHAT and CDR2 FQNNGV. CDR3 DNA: TGTGCCAGCATCTCTCTAGCGACCTCTGGGGCTAACGTCCTGACTTTC. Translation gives CASISLATSGANVLTF.

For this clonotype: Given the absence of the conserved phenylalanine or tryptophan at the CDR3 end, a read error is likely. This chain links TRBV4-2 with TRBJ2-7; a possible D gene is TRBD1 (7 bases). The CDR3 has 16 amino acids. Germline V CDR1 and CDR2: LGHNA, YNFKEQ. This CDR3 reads CASSLVRQGGPYDQYL. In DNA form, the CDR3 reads TGTGCCAGCAGCCTTGTCAGACAGGGAGGTCCCTACGATCAGTACTTA.

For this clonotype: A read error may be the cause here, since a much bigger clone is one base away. The CDR3 is CASAASGAQGGYTF. The CDR3 bases are TGTGCCAGCGCAGCCTCAGGGGCGCAGGGTGGCTACACCTTC. This chain connects TRBV5-4 to TRBJ1-2, with a possible D match to TRBD1 (6 bases). Germline-derived CDR1 and CDR2 are SGHNT and YYREEE (reference sequence). The CDR3 is 14 amino acids. V gave up 7 bases and J gave up 7 bases, with 20 bases separating them.